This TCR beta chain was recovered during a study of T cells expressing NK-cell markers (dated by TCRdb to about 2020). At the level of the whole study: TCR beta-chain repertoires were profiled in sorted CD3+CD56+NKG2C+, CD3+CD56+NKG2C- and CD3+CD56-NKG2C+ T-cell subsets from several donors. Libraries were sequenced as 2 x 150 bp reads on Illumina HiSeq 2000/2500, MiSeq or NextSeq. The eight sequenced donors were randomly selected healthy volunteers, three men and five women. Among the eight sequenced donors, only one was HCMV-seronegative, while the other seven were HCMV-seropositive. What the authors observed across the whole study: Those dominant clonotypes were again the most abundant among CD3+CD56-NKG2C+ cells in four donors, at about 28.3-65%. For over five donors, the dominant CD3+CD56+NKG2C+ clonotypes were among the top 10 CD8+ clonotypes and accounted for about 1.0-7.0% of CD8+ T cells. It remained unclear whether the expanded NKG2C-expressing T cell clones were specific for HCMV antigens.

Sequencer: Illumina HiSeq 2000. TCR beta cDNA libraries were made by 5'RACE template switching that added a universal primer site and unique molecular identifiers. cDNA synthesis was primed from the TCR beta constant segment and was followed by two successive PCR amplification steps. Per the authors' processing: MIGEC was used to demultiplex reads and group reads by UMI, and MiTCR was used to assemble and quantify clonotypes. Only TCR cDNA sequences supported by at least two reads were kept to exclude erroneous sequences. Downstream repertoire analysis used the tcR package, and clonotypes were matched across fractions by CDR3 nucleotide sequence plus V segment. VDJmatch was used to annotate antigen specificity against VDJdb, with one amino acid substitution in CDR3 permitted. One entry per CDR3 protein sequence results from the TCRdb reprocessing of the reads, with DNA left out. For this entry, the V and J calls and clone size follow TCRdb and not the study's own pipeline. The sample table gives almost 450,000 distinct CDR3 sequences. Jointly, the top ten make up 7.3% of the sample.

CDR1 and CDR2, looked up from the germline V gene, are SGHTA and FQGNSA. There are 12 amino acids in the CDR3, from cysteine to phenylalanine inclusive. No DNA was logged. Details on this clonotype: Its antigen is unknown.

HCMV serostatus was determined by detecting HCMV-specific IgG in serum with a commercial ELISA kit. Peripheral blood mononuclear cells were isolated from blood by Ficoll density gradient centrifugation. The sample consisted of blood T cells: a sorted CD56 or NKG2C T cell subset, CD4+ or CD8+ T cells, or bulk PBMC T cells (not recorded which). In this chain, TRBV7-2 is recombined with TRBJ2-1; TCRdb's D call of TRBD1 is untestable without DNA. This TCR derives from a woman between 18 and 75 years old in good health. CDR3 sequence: CASSLYGTEQFF. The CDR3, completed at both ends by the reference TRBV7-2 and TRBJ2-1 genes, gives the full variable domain GAGVSQSPSNKVTEKGKDVELRCDPISGHTALYWYRQSLGQGLEFLIYFQGNSAPDKSGLPSDRFSAERTGGSVSTLTIQRTQQEDSAVYLCASSLYGTEQFFGPGTRLTVL.